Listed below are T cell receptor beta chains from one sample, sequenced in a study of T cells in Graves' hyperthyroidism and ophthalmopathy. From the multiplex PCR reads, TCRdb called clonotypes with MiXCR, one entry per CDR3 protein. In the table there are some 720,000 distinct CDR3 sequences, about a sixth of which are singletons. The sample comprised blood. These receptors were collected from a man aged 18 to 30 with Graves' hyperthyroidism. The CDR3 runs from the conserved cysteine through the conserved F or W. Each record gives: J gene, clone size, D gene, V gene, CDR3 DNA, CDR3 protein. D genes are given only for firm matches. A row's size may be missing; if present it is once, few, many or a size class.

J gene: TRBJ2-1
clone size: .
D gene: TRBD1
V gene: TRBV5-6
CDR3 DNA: TGTGCCAGCAGCGCAGAAGTGGGGACAGGTAACGATGAGCAGTTCTTC
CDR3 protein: CASSAEVGTGNDEQFF

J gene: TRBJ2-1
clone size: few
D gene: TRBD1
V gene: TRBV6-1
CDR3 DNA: TGTGCCAGCACCCAGACAGGGAATCGCAATGAGCAGTTCTTC
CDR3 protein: CASTQTGNRNEQFF

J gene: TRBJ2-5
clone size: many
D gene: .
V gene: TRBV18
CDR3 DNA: TGTGCCAGCTCACCACCTCCAGGAGAGACCCAGTACTTC
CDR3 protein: CASSPPPGETQYF

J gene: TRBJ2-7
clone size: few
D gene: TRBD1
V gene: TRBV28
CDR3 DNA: TGTGCCAGCAGACTCGGACAGGGGAGCTCCTACGAGCAGTACTTC
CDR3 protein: CASRLGQGSSYEQYF

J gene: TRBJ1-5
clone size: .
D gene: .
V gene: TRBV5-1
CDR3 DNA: TGCGCCAGCAGCCCCCGGGGCAGGGGAGAGCCCCAGCATTTT
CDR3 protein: CASSPRGRGEPQHF

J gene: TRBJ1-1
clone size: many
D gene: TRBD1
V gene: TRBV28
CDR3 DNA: TGTGCCAGCAATAAAGGCCGGGACAGGGCGCTGAACACTGAAGCTTTCTTT
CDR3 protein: CASNKGRDRALNTEAFF

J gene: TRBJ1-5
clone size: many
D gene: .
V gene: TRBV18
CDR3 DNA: TGTGCCAGCTCACCTGGAGCATCCAGACGGAATCAGCCCCAGCATTTT
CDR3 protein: CASSPGASRRNQPQHF

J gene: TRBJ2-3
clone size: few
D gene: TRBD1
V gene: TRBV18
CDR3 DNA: TGTGCCAGCTCTTCCCCGACGAGTGGGACAGGGCTTGAGGGTACCACAGATACGCAGTATTTT
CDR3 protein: CASSSPTSGTGLEGTTDTQYF

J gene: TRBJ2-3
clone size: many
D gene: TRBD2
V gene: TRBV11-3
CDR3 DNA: TGTGCCAGCAGCTCCGGACTAGTTGCGTCAGATACGCAGTATTTT
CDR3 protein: CASSSGLVASDTQYF

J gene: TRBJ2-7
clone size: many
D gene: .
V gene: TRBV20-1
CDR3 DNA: TGCAGTGCTAGAAGGGGGGAGCGAGTCACCTCCGAGCAGTACTTC
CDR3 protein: CSARRGERVTSEQYF

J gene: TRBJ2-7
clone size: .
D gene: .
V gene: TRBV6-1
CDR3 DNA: TGTGCCAGTCAGGACACTCTAATTTCCTACGAGCAGTACTTC
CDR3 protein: CASQDTLISYEQYF

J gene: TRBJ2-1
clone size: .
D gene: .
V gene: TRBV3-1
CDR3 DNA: TGTGCCAGCAGCCAAGAAACAGGGAACAATGAGCAGTTCTTC
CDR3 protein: CASSQETGNNEQFF

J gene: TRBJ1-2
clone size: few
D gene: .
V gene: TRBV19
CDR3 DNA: TGTGCCAGTAAGGCGGCAGCACCCAGCTACACCTTC
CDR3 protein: CASKAAAPSYTF

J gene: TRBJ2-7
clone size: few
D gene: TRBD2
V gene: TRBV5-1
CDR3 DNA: TGCGCCAGCAGCGGGGGAGAGGGTAGCGGGAACTACGAGCAGTACTTC
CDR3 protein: CASSGGEGSGNYEQYF

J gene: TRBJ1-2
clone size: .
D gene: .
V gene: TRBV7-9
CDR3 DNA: TGTGCCAGCAGCTTAGATGGGGTTTCGGATGGCTACACCTTC
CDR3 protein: CASSLDGVSDGYTF

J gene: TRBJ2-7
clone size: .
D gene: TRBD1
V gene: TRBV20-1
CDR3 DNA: TGCAGTGCTAGACCCCCCCGCGGGCAGGGGGCCGCCTACGAGCAGTACTTC
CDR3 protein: CSARPPRGQGAAYEQYF

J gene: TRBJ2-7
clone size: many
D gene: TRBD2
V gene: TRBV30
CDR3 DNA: TGTGCCTGGAGTGGATCCGGGACTAGCAGCAGCAGGTACGAGCAGTACTTC
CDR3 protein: CAWSGSGTSSSRYEQYF

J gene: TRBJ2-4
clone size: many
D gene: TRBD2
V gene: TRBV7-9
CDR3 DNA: TGTGCCAGCAGCGAAGGATCCGGGACTAGCGGGAATGACATTCAGTACTTC
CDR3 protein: CASSEGSGTSGNDIQYF

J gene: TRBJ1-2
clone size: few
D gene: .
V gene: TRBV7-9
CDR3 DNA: TGTGCCAGCAGTCCGGTTTCCTATGGCTACACCTTC
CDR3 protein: CASSPVSYGYTF

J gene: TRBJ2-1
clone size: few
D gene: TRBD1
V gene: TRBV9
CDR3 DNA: TGTGCCAGCAGCAAGGGACAGGGTCCGGGGCCTTACAATGAGCAGTTCTTC
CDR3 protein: CASSKGQGPGPYNEQFF

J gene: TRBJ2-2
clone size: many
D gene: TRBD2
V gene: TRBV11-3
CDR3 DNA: TGTGCCAGCAGCTTGGGGCTAGCGGCCACCGGGGAGCTGTTTTTT
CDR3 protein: CASSLGLAATGELFF

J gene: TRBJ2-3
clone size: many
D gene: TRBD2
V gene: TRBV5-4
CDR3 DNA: TGTGCCAGCAGCTTGGCGGCGGGAGGAGGAACAGATACGCAGTATTTT
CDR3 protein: CASSLAAGGGTDTQYF

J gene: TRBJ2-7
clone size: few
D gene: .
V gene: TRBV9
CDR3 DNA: TGTGCCAGCAGCGTAGGTTACTCCACCTACGAGCAGTACTTC
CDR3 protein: CASSVGYSTYEQYF

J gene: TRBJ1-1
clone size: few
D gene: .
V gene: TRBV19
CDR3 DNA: TGTGCCAGTAGTATAGGGGCAGGGGCCTTTGAAGCTTTCTTT
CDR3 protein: CASSIGAGAFEAFF

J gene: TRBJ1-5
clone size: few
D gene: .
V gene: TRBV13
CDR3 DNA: TGTGCCAGCAGCTTAGGCGGCAGTGGCCAGCCCCAGCATTTT
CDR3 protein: CASSLGGSGQPQHF

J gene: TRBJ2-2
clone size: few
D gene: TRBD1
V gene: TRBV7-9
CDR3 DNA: TGTGCCAGCAGCTTAGGGACAGGGATACCGAGCACCGGGGAGCTGTTTTTT
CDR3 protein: CASSLGTGIPSTGELFF

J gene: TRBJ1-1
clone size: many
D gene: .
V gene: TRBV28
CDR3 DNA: TGTGCCAGCAGCCTACGGGGGGGGGAAGCTTTCTTT
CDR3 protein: CASSLRGGEAFF

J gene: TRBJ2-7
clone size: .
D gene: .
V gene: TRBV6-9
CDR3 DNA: TGTGCCAGCAGTTACGAGGGAACGGGAGTTGTCCCCTACGAGCAGTACTTC
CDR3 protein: CASSYEGTGVVPYEQYF

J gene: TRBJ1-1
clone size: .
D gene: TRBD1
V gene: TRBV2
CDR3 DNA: TGTGCCAGCGAAAGGGACAGGGGGCGGACTGAAGCTTTCTTT
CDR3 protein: CASERDRGRTEAFF

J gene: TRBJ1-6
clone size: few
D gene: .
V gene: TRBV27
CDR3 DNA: TGTGCCAGCACCCTGAGGGGGATCCATAATTCACCCCTCCACTTT
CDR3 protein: CASTLRGIHNSPLHF

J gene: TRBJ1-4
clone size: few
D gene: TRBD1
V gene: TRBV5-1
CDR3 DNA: TGCGCCAGCAGCCTGGGACAGGGGGCAGGGAATGAAAAACTGTTTTTT
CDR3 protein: CASSLGQGAGNEKLFF

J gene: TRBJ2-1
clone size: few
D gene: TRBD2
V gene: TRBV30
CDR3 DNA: TGTGCCTGGACTAGCGGGAACAATGAGCAGTTCTTC
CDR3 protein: CAWTSGNNEQFF

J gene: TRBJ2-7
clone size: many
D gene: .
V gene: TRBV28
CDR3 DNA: TGTGCCAGCAGTCTGACCATCCCATCCTACGAGCAGTACTTC
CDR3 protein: CASSLTIPSYEQYF

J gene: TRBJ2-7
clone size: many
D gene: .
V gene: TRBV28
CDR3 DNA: TGTGCCAGCACCCAGACAGACTACGAGCAGTACTTC
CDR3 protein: CASTQTDYEQYF

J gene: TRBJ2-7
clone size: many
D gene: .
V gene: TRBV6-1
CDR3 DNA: TGTGCCAGCGGACTACAGGGCTGGCACGAGCAGTACTTC
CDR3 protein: CASGLQGWHEQYF

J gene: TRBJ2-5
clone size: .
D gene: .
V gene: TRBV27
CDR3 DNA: TGTGCCAGCAGTTTAAGGCCAGGGATGGAGACCCAGTACTTC
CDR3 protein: CASSLRPGMETQYF

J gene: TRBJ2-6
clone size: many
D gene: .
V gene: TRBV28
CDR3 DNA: TGTGCCAGCAGTTTAAGGGCCGGGGCCAACGTCCTGACTTTC
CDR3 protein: CASSLRAGANVLTF

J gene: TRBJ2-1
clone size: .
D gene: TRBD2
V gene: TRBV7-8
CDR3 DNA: TGTGCCAGCAGCTTAGCGGGGACTAGCGGAGCGAATGAGCAGTTCTTC
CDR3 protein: CASSLAGTSGANEQFF

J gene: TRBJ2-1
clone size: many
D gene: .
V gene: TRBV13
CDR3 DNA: TGTGCCAGCAGCTTAGGGGGGTCGTCGGATGAGCAGTTCTTC
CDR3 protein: CASSLGGSSDEQFF

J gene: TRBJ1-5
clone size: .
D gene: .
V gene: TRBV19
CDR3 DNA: TGTGCCAGTAGTATAGAACAGGGCGGGATAAAGCCCCAGCATTTT
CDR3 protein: CASSIEQGGIKPQHF

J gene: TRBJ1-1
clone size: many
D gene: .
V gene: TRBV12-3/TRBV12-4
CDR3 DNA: TGTGCCAGCAGTTTATCCGGGGCTGAGGTCGATCTCACTGAAGCTTTCTTT
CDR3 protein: CASSLSGAEVDLTEAFF

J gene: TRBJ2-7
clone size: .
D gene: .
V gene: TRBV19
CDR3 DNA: TGTGCCAGTAGCACAGGGGGGGGCGAGCAGTACTTC
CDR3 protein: CASSTGGGEQYF

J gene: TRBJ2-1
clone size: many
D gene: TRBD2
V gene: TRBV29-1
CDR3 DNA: TGCAGCGTTGAAGGGTTAGCGGGAGGAGGATACAATGAGCAGTTCTTC
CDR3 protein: CSVEGLAGGGYNEQFF

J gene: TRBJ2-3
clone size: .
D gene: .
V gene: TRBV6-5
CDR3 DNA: TGTGCCAGCAGTTACCATCGCGGGAGCACAGATACGCAGTATTTT
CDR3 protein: CASSYHRGSTDTQYF

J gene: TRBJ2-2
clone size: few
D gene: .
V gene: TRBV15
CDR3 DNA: TGTGCCACCCGAGCGGGGACAAGACTTATTTACACCGGGGAGCTGTTTTTT
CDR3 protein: CATRAGTRLIYTGELFF

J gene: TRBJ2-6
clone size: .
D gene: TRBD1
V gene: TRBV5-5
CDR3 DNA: TGTGCCAGCAGCTGGGGACAGACTGGGGCCAACGTCCTGACTTTC
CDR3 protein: CASSWGQTGANVLTF

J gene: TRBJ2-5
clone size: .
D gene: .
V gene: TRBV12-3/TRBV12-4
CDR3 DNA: TGTGCCAGCAGTTTTATCGAAGGGGAGACCCAGTACTTC
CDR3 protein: CASSFIEGETQYF

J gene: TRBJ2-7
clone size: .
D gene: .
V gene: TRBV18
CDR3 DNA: TGTGCCAGCTCACCTCGGGACCCAAGCTCCTACGAGCAGTACTTC
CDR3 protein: CASSPRDPSSYEQYF